The entry below gives a single T cell receptor beta chain sequence along with its context. These data belong to a study of blood T cell repertoires in COVID-19. Study details: COVID-19 samples collected from the United States, Italy and Spain covered acute and convalescent phases. T cells, B-cell-depleted T cells, or PBMCs supplied cDNA or gDNA.

Produced via immunoSEQ multiplex PCR; TCRdb's table is partial and in-frame only. The sample has roughly 150,000 clones; over 70% are singletons. Those who participated ranged in age from roughly 18 to 89 years and resided in approximately 26 US areas. Those designated as exposed participants met a COVID-19 case within 2 weeks before study entry. Sequences were obtained from PBMCs or T cells enriched from blood (not recorded which). This clonotype was obtained from a man in his 70s who had been exposed to COVID-19.

CDR3 sequence: CSHQSRLNYNEQFF. The CDR3 nucleotides read TGCAGCCATCAGAGCAGACTCAACTACAATGAGCAGTTCTTC. This rearrangement joins TRBV29-1 to TRBJ2-1; D uncertain. This CDR3 comprises 14 residues. V was shortened by 8 bases and J by 3 bases, with 17 bases between the two germline ends. The germline gives CDR1 SQVTM, CDR2 ANQGSEA.